This TCR beta chain comes out of a study of blood T cell repertoires in COVID-19. As processed by the authors: Nucleated cell counts were estimated from reference gene primer amplification. Repertoires were generated with immunoSEQ multiplex PCR, while TCRdb's copy carries only in-frame clones and drops some. From that table come the V and J calls and clone size; the DNA was used to work out D and trimming. Among hundreds of thousands of clones listed, around 90% were seen once. The CDR3 contains 15 residues. Trimming cost V 4 bases and J 1 base, with 11 bases left between them. The V gene's germline CDR1 is SGDLS and CDR2 YYNGEE.

The clonotype originates from a man aged 80 or over with acute or convalescent COVID-19. Sequencing used peripheral blood. The chain employs TRBV9 and TRBJ2-2; weak D call: TRBD2 (7 bases). This CDR3 is CASSPGGQNTGELFF. CDR3 bases: TGTGCCAGCAGCCCGGGGGGACAGAACACCGGGGAGCTGTTTTTT. Filled out from reference TRBV9 and TRBJ2-2, the complete variable domain reads DSGVTQTPKHLITATGQRVTLRCSPRSGDLSVYWYQQSLDQGLQFLIQYYNGEERAKGNILERFSAQQFPDLHSELNLSSLELGDSALYFCASSPGGQNTGELFFGEGSRLTVL.